A selection of T cell receptor beta chains follows, all from one sample in a study of blood T cell repertoires in COVID-19. Sequenced by immunoSEQ multiplex PCR; TCRdb stores in-frame clones only, minus some. Seen here are fewer than 350,000 clones, approximately 80% observed once, and the top ten hold 2.5% to 3%. Sequencing was performed on peripheral blood. These TCRs come from a woman aged 55-69 years with active or convalescent COVID-19. Both conserved end residues are part of each CDR3. Fields, in order: D gene, V gene, J gene, clone size, CDR3 protein, CDR3 DNA. The D gene is left open where the match is weak. Clone size is stated in some rows and not others, as once, few, many or a class when expanded.

.,TRBV3-1/TRBV3-2,TRBJ2-1,few,CASSPSRGSSYNEQFF,TGTGCCAGCAGCCCCTCGAGGGGGAGCTCCTACAATGAGCAGTTCTTC
TRBD1,TRBV6-1,TRBJ2-5,.,CASSEGSRGIGTQYF,TGTGCCAGCAGTGAAGGGAGCAGGGGGATCGGGACCCAGTACTTC
TRBD2,TRBV14,TRBJ2-3,.,CASSQVGLAGANTDTQYF,TGTGCCAGCAGCCAAGTCGGACTAGCGGGGGCCAACACAGATACGCAGTATTTT
TRBD1,TRBV27,TRBJ2-1,.,CASSFAGTGGTNEQFF,TGTGCCAGCAGTTTCGCCGGGACAGGGGGGACGAATGAGCAGTTCTTC
TRBD1,TRBV15,TRBJ1-2,.,CATSNLGQGLLPNYGYTF,TGTGCCACCAGCAACTTAGGACAGGGACTACTACCTAACTATGGCTACACCTTC
.,TRBV4-1,TRBJ2-1,.,CASSQGRGLGEQFF,TGCGCCAGCAGCCAGGGGCGGGGGCTAGGGGAGCAGTTCTTC
TRBD2,TRBV7-9,TRBJ2-3,.,CASSSGTSGGTDTQYF,TGTGCCAGCAGCTCCGGGACTAGCGGGGGCACAGATACGCAGTATTTT
.,TRBV15,TRBJ2-5,.,CATSRDRETQYF,TGTGCCACCAGCAGAGATCGGGAGACCCAGTACTTC
TRBD1,TRBV12-3/TRBV12-4,TRBJ1-5,.,CAGGTGGQPQHF,TGTGCCGGAGGGACAGGTGGCCAGCCCCAGCATTTT
TRBD1,TRBV3-1/TRBV3-2,TRBJ1-4,.,CASSRTGSNEKLFF,TGTGCCAGCAGCCGGACAGGGTCTAATGAAAAACTGTTTTTT
.,TRBV27,TRBJ2-1,.,CASSQGSSYNEQFF,TGTGCCAGCAGTCAGGGGAGCTCCTACAATGAGCAGTTCTTC
TRBD2,TRBV5-1,TRBJ2-2,.,CASSLASGETGELFF,TGCGCCAGCAGCTTGGCTAGCGGGGAGACCGGGGAGCTGTTTTTT
TRBD1,TRBV14,TRBJ2-5,.,CASSQDPRGPQTQYF,TGTGCCAGCAGCCAAGATCCCAGGGGGCCACAGACCCAGTACTTC
.,TRBV4-2,TRBJ2-3,.,CASSQDPHTDTQYF,TGTGCCAGCAGCCAAGACCCCCACACAGATACGCAGTATTTT
TRBD1,TRBV5-6,TRBJ1-1,.,CASSLIWTGGTEAFF,TGTGCCAGCAGCTTAATCTGGACAGGCGGCACTGAAGCTTTCTTT
.,TRBV10-3,TRBJ2-2,few,CQVGAGELFF,TGTCAGGTGGGCGCCGGGGAGCTGTTTTTT
TRBD2,TRBV5-8,TRBJ2-3,.,CASSFGLAGTDTQYF,TGTGCCAGCAGCTTCGGACTAGCGGGCACAGATACGCAGTATTTT
.,TRBV19,TRBJ2-1,.,CASSIARDSSYNEQFF,TGTGCCAGTAGTATTGCCAGGGATAGCTCCTACAATGAGCAGTTCTTC
.,TRBV5-4,TRBJ2-7,few,CASSAGLATHEQYF,TGTGCCAGCAGCGCGGGTCTAGCGACCCACGAGCAGTACTTC
TRBD1,TRBV3-1/TRBV3-2,TRBJ1-4,few,CASSQDLGQGEKLFF,TGTGCCAGCAGCCAAGATCTGGGACAGGGAGAAAAACTGTTTTTT
.,TRBV11-2,TRBJ1-1,few,CAIPKLGNEAFF,TGTGCCATTCCGAAACTAGGAAATGAAGCTTTCTTT
TRBD2,TRBV5-4,TRBJ2-1,many,CASSLIGGRNNEQFF,TGTGCCAGCAGCTTGATTGGCGGGAGGAACAATGAGCAGTTCTTC
TRBD2,TRBV7-9,TRBJ2-7,.,CASSLVETSSKEQYF,TGTGCCAGCAGCTTAGTTGAGACTAGCTCCAAGGAGCAGTACTTC
.,TRBV7-8,TRBJ1-5,.,CASSLGQSNQPQHF,TGTGCCAGCAGCTTAGGTCAGAGCAATCAGCCCCAGCATTTT